This T cell receptor beta chain was documented in a study of T cell responses to AZD1222 COVID-19 vaccine. Findings and limits, study-wide: No repertoire was sampled before or during the peak T cell response, only after it. Just a handful of people given AZD1222 tested seropositive at baseline. Spike was spanned by vaccine-associated CD4 TCRs, which were dominant at 160-218 and 743-854. After two AZD1222 doses, spike-specific TCR breadth and depth rose versus day 0.

Produced via immunoSEQ multiplex PCR; TCRdb's table is partial and in-frame only. The data hold 140,000 or so clones, with just over 90% observed a single time. This clone was picked up a small number of times. Its target is not known. The CDR3 runs to 14 residues. V gave up 0 bases and J gave up 2 bases; unmatched junction bases: 0. Germline CDR1 SGHRS, CDR2 YFSETQ. The sample consisted of peripheral blood, taken 28 days after the second AZD1222 dose. The chain recombines TRBV5-1 with TRBJ2-7, with 9 bases fitting TRBD1. The sequence was collected from an adult who received the AZD1222 COVID-19 vaccine. The CDR3 DNA follows: TGCGCCAGCAGCTTGGGGACAGGGGCCTACGAGCAGTACTTC. Translating it yields CASSLGTGAYEQYF.